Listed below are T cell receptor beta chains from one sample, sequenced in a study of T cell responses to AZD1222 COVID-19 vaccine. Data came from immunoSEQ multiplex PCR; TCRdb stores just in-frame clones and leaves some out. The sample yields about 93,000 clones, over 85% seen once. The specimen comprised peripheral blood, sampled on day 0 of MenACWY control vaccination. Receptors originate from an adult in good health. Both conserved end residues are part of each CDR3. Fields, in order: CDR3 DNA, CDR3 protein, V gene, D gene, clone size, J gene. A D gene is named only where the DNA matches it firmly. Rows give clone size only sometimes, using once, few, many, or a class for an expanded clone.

CDR3 DNA: TGCGCCAGCAGCTTCGGGACGTCCCAAGAGACCCAGTACTTC
CDR3 protein: CASSFGTSQETQYF
V gene: TRBV5-1
D gene: NA
clone size: NA
J gene: TRBJ2-5

CDR3 DNA: TGCGCCAGCAGCCCACAGGGGGACGCTGGAAACACCATATATTTT
CDR3 protein: CASSPQGDAGNTIYF
V gene: TRBV5-1
D gene: TRBD1
clone size: NA
J gene: TRBJ1-3

CDR3 DNA: TGTGCCAGCAGTGAAGAGCCAGGGGGCTATGGCTACACCTTC
CDR3 protein: CASSEEPGGYGYTF
V gene: TRBV6-1
D gene: TRBD1
clone size: NA
J gene: TRBJ1-2

CDR3 DNA: TGTGCCAGCAGCGAGGGGACGCGGGGCGAGGGCTACACCTTC
CDR3 protein: CASSEGTRGEGYTF
V gene: TRBV9
D gene: NA
clone size: NA
J gene: TRBJ1-2

CDR3 DNA: TGTGCCAGCATTTCACAGGGTCAAGAGACCCAGTACTTC
CDR3 protein: CASISQGQETQYF
V gene: TRBV2
D gene: NA
clone size: NA
J gene: TRBJ2-5

CDR3 DNA: TGCAGTGCTAGAGATCAAGAGACCCAGTACTTC
CDR3 protein: CSARDQETQYF
V gene: TRBV20-1
D gene: NA
clone size: NA
J gene: TRBJ2-5

CDR3 DNA: TGTGCCAGTACCACCCTGAGACTAGCGGGGGGTGGTAATGAGCAGTTCTTC
CDR3 protein: CASTTLRLAGGGNEQFF
V gene: TRBV19
D gene: TRBD2
clone size: NA
J gene: TRBJ2-1

CDR3 DNA: TGTGCCAGCAGTCACAGGGGTACTGAAGCTTTCTTT
CDR3 protein: CASSHRGTEAFF
V gene: TRBV7-8
D gene: TRBD1
clone size: NA
J gene: TRBJ1-1

CDR3 DNA: TGCGCCAGCAGCCAAGATGACAGAAACTCTGGAAACACCATATATTTT
CDR3 protein: CASSQDDRNSGNTIYF
V gene: TRBV4-3
D gene: NA
clone size: few
J gene: TRBJ1-3

CDR3 DNA: TGTGCCAGCAGTGAACTCAGGACAGGGGGAAATTCACCCCTCCACTTT
CDR3 protein: CASSELRTGGNSPLHF
V gene: TRBV6-1
D gene: TRBD1
clone size: once
J gene: TRBJ1-6

CDR3 DNA: TGTGCCATCAAGCGGGGTGAGGGTATTGGGACTGAAGCTTTCTTT
CDR3 protein: CAIKRGEGIGTEAFF
V gene: TRBV10-3
D gene: NA
clone size: NA
J gene: TRBJ1-1

CDR3 DNA: TGTGCCAGCAGCGTAGTGGCGGGTCAAGAGACCCAGTACTTC
CDR3 protein: CASSVVAGQETQYF
V gene: TRBV9
D gene: NA
clone size: NA
J gene: TRBJ2-5

CDR3 DNA: TGTGCCAGCAGCTTAGGAGGGGGCGGTCAGCCCCAGCATTTT
CDR3 protein: CASSLGGGGQPQHF
V gene: TRBV7-9
D gene: TRBD1
clone size: NA
J gene: TRBJ1-5

CDR3 DNA: TGTGCCAGCAGCTCTCTCCCGGGGGGAAAACTGTTTTTT
CDR3 protein: CASSSLPGGKLFF
V gene: TRBV5-4
D gene: NA
clone size: NA
J gene: TRBJ1-4

CDR3 DNA: TGTGCCAGCAACCCTTGGGGCGGGGGGGCCCTGGGTGAGCAGTTCTTC
CDR3 protein: CASNPWGGGALGEQFF
V gene: TRBV5-4
D gene: TRBD2
clone size: NA
J gene: TRBJ2-1

CDR3 DNA: TGTGCCAGCAGCCCCGGGGGAAATGAAAAACTGTTTTTT
CDR3 protein: CASSPGGNEKLFF
V gene: TRBV7-8
D gene: NA
clone size: NA
J gene: TRBJ1-4

CDR3 DNA: TGTGCCAGCAGCACCGCACACAGGGGTGAAGGCTACACCTTC
CDR3 protein: CASSTAHRGEGYTF
V gene: TRBV9
D gene: TRBD1
clone size: NA
J gene: TRBJ1-2

CDR3 DNA: TGTGCCAGCAGCGTATCCCAGGGACAGGAAAAACTGTTTTTT
CDR3 protein: CASSVSQGQEKLFF
V gene: TRBV9
D gene: TRBD1
clone size: NA
J gene: TRBJ1-4

CDR3 DNA: TGTGCCAGCACCTTGGACGGGGTTTCCCTCTACGAGCAGTACTTC
CDR3 protein: CASTLDGVSLYEQYF
V gene: TRBV2
D gene: NA
clone size: NA
J gene: TRBJ2-7

CDR3 DNA: TGTGCCAGCAGCTTGTTGATTCCGACTAGCGGGCCTACCCAGTACTTC
CDR3 protein: CASSLLIPTSGPTQYF
V gene: TRBV5-6
D gene: TRBD2
clone size: NA
J gene: TRBJ2-5

CDR3 DNA: TGTGCCAGCAGTTTGAGGACTGAAGCTTTCTTT
CDR3 protein: CASSLRTEAFF
V gene: TRBV12-3/TRBV12-4
D gene: NA
clone size: NA
J gene: TRBJ1-1

CDR3 DNA: TGTGCCAGCAGCCACTCCGGATGGGGGGGAATCACCGGGGAGCTGTTTTTT
CDR3 protein: CASSHSGWGGITGELFF
V gene: TRBV3-1/TRBV3-2
D gene: TRBD2
clone size: NA
J gene: TRBJ2-2

CDR3 DNA: TGCAGTGCTAGTGAAAGGGGAAGCTCCTATAATTCACCCCTCCACTTT
CDR3 protein: CSASERGSSYNSPLHF
V gene: TRBV20-1
D gene: NA
clone size: NA
J gene: TRBJ1-6

CDR3 DNA: TGTGCCAGCAGCTCGGGGGGGACGGTACAAGAGACCCAGTACTTC
CDR3 protein: CASSSGGTVQETQYF
V gene: TRBV5-4
D gene: TRBD2
clone size: NA
J gene: TRBJ2-5

CDR3 DNA: TGTGCCAGCAGCTTGGGCGTTTCGAGAGGTCAAGAGACCCAGTACTTC
CDR3 protein: CASSLGVSRGQETQYF
V gene: TRBV7-3
D gene: NA
clone size: NA
J gene: TRBJ2-5

CDR3 DNA: TGTGCCAGCAGGTTACAGGGAAATGAAAAACTGTTTTTT
CDR3 protein: CASRLQGNEKLFF
V gene: TRBV6-5
D gene: NA
clone size: NA
J gene: TRBJ1-4

CDR3 DNA: TGTGCCAGCAGTTGGCAACAGGGGGCCCAAGAGACCCAGTACTTC
CDR3 protein: CASSWQQGAQETQYF
V gene: TRBV6-5
D gene: TRBD1
clone size: NA
J gene: TRBJ2-5

CDR3 DNA: TGTGCCAGCAGCCCCCCTCCGGGGAACACTGAAGCTTTCTTT
CDR3 protein: CASSPPPGNTEAFF
V gene: TRBV6-2/TRBV6-3
D gene: NA
clone size: once
J gene: TRBJ1-1

CDR3 DNA: TGTGCCAGCAGCCAAGACACGGCTAACTATGGCTACACCTTC
CDR3 protein: CASSQDTANYGYTF
V gene: TRBV14
D gene: NA
clone size: NA
J gene: TRBJ1-2

CDR3 DNA: TGTGCCAGCACCTTGGTAGGCACTTTTTATGGCTACACCTTC
CDR3 protein: CASTLVGTFYGYTF
V gene: TRBV7-2
D gene: NA
clone size: NA
J gene: TRBJ1-2

CDR3 DNA: TGTGCCAGCAGCCCGCCGGGACAGCCGACGAACTATGGCTACACCTTC
CDR3 protein: CASSPPGQPTNYGYTF
V gene: TRBV6-2/TRBV6-3
D gene: TRBD1
clone size: NA
J gene: TRBJ1-2

CDR3 DNA: TGCGCCAGCAGCCTGGGGCCTGGTCAGCCCCAGCATTTT
CDR3 protein: CASSLGPGQPQHF
V gene: TRBV5-1
D gene: NA
clone size: once
J gene: TRBJ1-5

CDR3 DNA: TGTGCCAGCAGTTACTCGACGGGGGACTATGGCTACACCTTC
CDR3 protein: CASSYSTGDYGYTF
V gene: TRBV6-5
D gene: NA
clone size: NA
J gene: TRBJ1-2

CDR3 DNA: TGTGCCAGCAGTGACTCGGAGGCCGGGGAGCTGTTTTTT
CDR3 protein: CASSDSEAGELFF
V gene: TRBV6-4
D gene: NA
clone size: NA
J gene: TRBJ2-2

CDR3 DNA: TGCGCCAGCAGCGTAACGGAGCCTAACTATGGCTACACCTTC
CDR3 protein: CASSVTEPNYGYTF
V gene: TRBV5-1
D gene: NA
clone size: NA
J gene: TRBJ1-2

CDR3 DNA: TGCGCCAGCAGCATGGAAGGAGGGGACATCACAGATACGCAGTATTTT
CDR3 protein: CASSMEGGDITDTQYF
V gene: TRBV5-1
D gene: NA
clone size: NA
J gene: TRBJ2-3

CDR3 DNA: TGCGCCAGCAGCCAAGATCCGGGGGGGCCATCCTACAATGAGCAGTTCTTC
CDR3 protein: CASSQDPGGPSYNEQFF
V gene: TRBV4-3
D gene: TRBD2
clone size: NA
J gene: TRBJ2-1